One sample yielded the 13 T cell receptor beta chains listed below, sequenced in a study of blood T cell repertoires in COVID-19. The table came from immunoSEQ multiplex PCR; TCRdb's copy has only in-frame clones and leaves some out. The table shows some 350,000 clones, with around 87% occurring only once. The sequencing input was PBMCs or T cells enriched from blood (not recorded which). Source of these receptors: a young woman who had recovered from COVID-19.

This chain links TRBV4-3 with TRBJ2-4, with 11 bases fitting TRBD2. The CDR3 is 14 residues long. V was clipped by 6 bases and J by 8 bases; unmatched bases: 6. Germline assignment: CDR1 LGHNA and CDR2 YSLEER. The CDR3 protein is CASSLAGGGDIQYF. CDR3 coding DNA: TGCGCCAGCAGTCTAGCGGGGGGTGGGGACATTCAGTACTTC.

The table lists this clone with a count of one. The J gene is TRBJ1-3, the V gene TRBV5-6, with 9 bases fitting TRBD1. Germline V gene data show CDR1 as SGHDT and CDR2 as YYEEEE. V dropped 1 base and J dropped 2; count of bases not matched to a gene: 1. The CDR3 sequence is 15 residues long. The CDR3 DNA follows: TGTGCCAGCAGCTTGAGGACAGGGGCTGGAAACACCATATATTTT. It translates to CASSLRTGAGNTIYF.

CDR3 in DNA: TGTGCCAGCAACTACGAGGGGGGGGCGAATTCACCCCTCCACTTT. It encodes CASNYEGGANSPLHF. The chain couples TRBV6-6 to TRBJ1-6; D possibly corresponds to TRBD1 (6 bases). Germline V lookup: CDR1 MNHNY, CDR2 SVGAGI (reference sequence). V dropped 7 bases and J dropped 7 bases, with 17 bases sitting between them. The CDR3 extends over 15 amino acids.

This chain links TRBV3-1 (or the pseudogene TRBV3-2) with TRBJ1-1, with TRBD1 matching over 7 bases. This CDR3 has 13 residues. V was clipped by 4 bases and J by 9 bases; unmatched bases: 8. From germline, CDR1 is LGHDT and CDR2 YNNKEL (reference sequence). The DNA of the CDR3 is TGTGCCAGCAGCCCCTATGGGACAGAGAAAGCTTTCTTT. It is translated as CASSPYGTEKAFF.

This sequence joins TRBV19 and TRBJ1-1; possible D gene TRBD1, 5 bases. The CDR3 covers 16 residues. Trimming pared 1 base from V and 0 bases from J, leaving 12 bases between. Per the germline V gene, CDR1 is LNHDA and CDR2 is SQIVND (reference sequence). This CDR3 is CASSIAGRGVNTEAFF. CDR3 sequence (DNA): TGTGCCAGTAGTATAGCTGGGAGGGGCGTGAACACTGAAGCTTTCTTT.

This clone was seen more than once but under ten times. The chain couples TRBV27 to TRBJ1-2; D is ambiguous. The V gene lost 0 bases and the J gene lost 0 bases, with 5 bases spanning the gap. This CDR3 is built from 14 residues. Germline V gene lookup returns CDR1 MNHEY and CDR2 SMNVEV (reference sequence). The CDR3 loop is CASSLSGANYGYTF. CDR3 DNA sequence: TGTGCCAGCAGTTTATCGGGAGCTAACTATGGCTACACCTTC.

This chain uses TRBV9 with TRBJ1-2; D remains ambiguous. The V gene's germline CDR1 is SGDLS and CDR2 YYNGEE. V dropped 4 bases and J dropped 3 bases, with 16 bases sitting between them. The CDR3 loop spans 15 amino acids. The CDR3 reads CASSTDPRADYGYTF. The CDR3 DNA sequence: TGTGCCAGCAGCACAGACCCGAGAGCGGACTATGGCTACACCTTC.

The V call is TRBV28, the J call TRBJ2-1; 8 bases map to TRBD2. The V and J ends lost 9 bases and 5 bases, in that order; junction bases with no gene match: 6. The CDR3 is 13 amino acids. The V gene's germline CDR1 is MDHEN and CDR2 SYDVKM. DNA for the CDR3: TGTGCCAGGTCGACTAGCGTGAACAATGAGCAGTTCTTC. Translating gives CARSTSVNNEQFF.

The chain has TRBV7-2 and TRBJ1-1; D may be TRBD1 (5 bases). The CDR3 totals 16 residues. Germline values: CDR1 SGHTA, CDR2 FQGNSA. V was pared by 0 bases and J by 0 bases, with 11 bases between. The CDR3 DNA reads TGTGCCAGCAGCTTAGCGCTGGGGCGCGTGAACACTGAAGCTTTCTTT. The encoded protein is CASSLALGRVNTEAFF.

The chain recombines TRBV4-3 with TRBJ1-2; 9 bases agree with TRBD1. Germline lookup yields CDR1 LGHNA and CDR2 YSLEER. This CDR3 is 18 amino acids long. The junction had 12 bases not matched to a gene; V was cut back by 1 base and J by 3 bases. The DNA for the CDR3 is TGCGCCAGCAGCCAAGCTAACCCGCGGACAGGGGAGGACTATGGCTACACCTTC. It specifies CASSQANPRTGEDYGYTF.

The rearrangement links TRBV7-9 to TRBJ2-3, with 7 bases identical to TRBD1. J lost 4 bases, V lost 1 base, and 2 bases had no gene match. CDR3 size: 14 residues. CDR1 and CDR2 from the germline V gene are SEHNR and FQNEAQ (reference sequence). The CDR3 loop reads CASSLVQGADTQYF. The CDR3 DNA follows: TGTGCCAGCAGCTTAGTCCAGGGGGCAGATACGCAGTATTTT.

The table lists this clone with a few counts. The chain recombines TRBV10-1 with TRBJ1-2; 8 nucleotides match TRBD1. The ends lost 3 bases at V and 3 bases at J; junction bases unmatched: 21. The CDR3 length is 20 residues. CDR1 is WNHNN and CDR2 is SYGVQD in the germline V gene (reference sequence). The CDR3 is CASSDIFGTGGWSPYYGYTF. CDR3 DNA sequence: TGCGCCAGCAGTGATATTTTTGGAACAGGGGGTTGGAGCCCTTACTATGGCTACACCTTC.

This clone was seen once. The V call is TRBV7-3, the J call TRBJ2-2; 9 positions match TRBD2. The CDR3 consists of 15 residues. J gave up 4 bases and V 7 bases, and 7 bases lay outside the gene matches. Germline values: CDR1 SGHTA, CDR2 FQGTGA. Here the CDR3 DNA reads TGTGCCAGCACCCTTAGCGGGGGATCCACCGGGGAGCTGTTTTTT. This gives the protein CASTLSGGSTGELFF.